A single sample gave rise to the 8 T cell receptor beta chains below, sequenced in a study of blood T cells in healthy people across ages. The use of a sample-barcoded 5' primer and a J-beta primer mix characterized a second PCR of roughly 6 to 11 cycles. In TCRdb, the 5' RACE reads were re-called with MiXCR into one record per CDR3 protein. The sample consists of around 1,900,000 distinct CDR3 sequences, 30% to 40% of them appearing once. Sequenced sample: blood. Receptor source: a human donor in good health.

The rearrangement joins TRBV20-1 to TRBJ2-7; perhaps D is TRBD1 or TRBD2 (5 bases each). The CDR3 runs to 13 residues. Trimming took 3 bases from V and 8 from J, leaving 17 bases between them. The V gene's germline CDR1 is DFQATT and CDR2 SNEGSKA (reference sequence). CDR3 coding DNA: TGCAGTGCTAGTGAGGGAGATCCAGGGAAGCAGTACTTC. It codes for CSASEGDPGKQYF.

This clonotype has more than one count but fewer than ten. The V gene is TRBV6-5, the J gene TRBJ1-6; D perhaps matches TRBD1 (5 bases). Deletions cut 5 bases from V and 7 bases from J, with 12 bases between. CDR1 is MNHEY, CDR2 SVGAGI, per germline. The CDR3 extends over 14 amino acids. CDR3 sequence: CASSRGRPNSPLHF. The CDR3 DNA sequence: TGTGCCAGCAGTCGGGGACGACCCAATTCACCCCTCCACTTT.

This chain links TRBV6-6 with TRBJ1-6, with 7 bases fitting TRBD1. The J segment lost 14 bases and the V segment lost 6 bases, leaving 10 bases of the junction unmatched. The CDR3 runs to 13 residues. Per the germline V gene, CDR1 is MNHNY and CDR2 is SVGAGI (reference sequence). For the CDR3, the DNA is TGTGCCAGCAGACGAACAGGGGATGGGGCCCTCCACTTT. The encoded protein is CASRRTGDGALHF.

V gene TRBV12-3 or TRBV12-4 combines with J gene TRBJ1-1; a possible D gene is TRBD1 (6 bases). V lost 4 bases to trimming and J lost 1 base, with 10 bases between them. This CDR3 contains 14 residues. The CDR3, as DNA: TGTGCCAGCAGTTCTACAGGGTCGAACACTGAAGCTTTCTTT. This sequence encodes CASSSTGSNTEAFF.

The rearrangement joins TRBV7-9 to TRBJ2-5; D may correspond to TRBD1 or TRBD2 (5 bases each). Trimming stripped 11 bases from V and 3 bases from J, with 16 bases between. The CDR3 is 13 residues long. Germline V gene sequence: CDR1 SEHNR, CDR2 FQNEAQ (reference sequence). The CDR3 protein is CAARTGPEETQYF. The CDR3 bases are TGTGCCGCCCGAACGGGGCCAGAAGAGACCCAGTACTTC.

The chain recombines TRBV6-5 with TRBJ2-2; D remains unclear. Per the germline V gene, CDR1 is MNHEY and CDR2 is SVGAGI. Trimming removed 2 bases at V and 0 bases at J, with 10 bases between. CDR3 length: 16 residues. The CDR3 region has the DNA TGTGCCAGCAGTTACCTCTTTCGCCCGAACACCGGGGAGCTGTTTTTT. Amino acid sequence: CASSYLFRPNTGELFF.

The rearrangement uses TRBV20-1 and TRBJ2-7; TRBD2 might be the D (5 bases). V lost 4 bases to trimming and J lost 4 bases, with 8 bases between them. This CDR3 region has 11 residues. CDR1 DFQATT and CDR2 SNEGSKA come from the germline V gene (reference sequence). This CDR3 is CSAIEGYEQYF. In DNA, the CDR3 is TGCAGTGCTATCGAGGGATACGAGCAGTACTTC.

This clonotype was seen once. At one boundary the junction diverges from the germline segment, which might be a read error. The V gene is TRBV11-3, the J gene TRBJ1-2, with D possibly TRBD1 on 6 matching bases. Germline V lookup: CDR1 SGHNT, CDR2 YENEEA. The CDR3 totals 14 residues. The CDR3 nucleotides are TGTACCAGCAGCCCAGGACAGCCCGTGGTGGGCTACACCTTC. Amino acid sequence: CTSSPGQPVVGYTF.